Reported below is one T cell receptor beta chain. Its antigen is not identified. Adult Caucasians living in Nashville, Tennessee made up all of the donors. The assay ran at deep level. Libraries were prepared by immunoSEQ multiplex PCR; TCRdb keeps only in-frame clonotypes and omits some of them. The repertoire holds 2.5 million or so clones, with around 90% as singletons. The entry originates in a study of shared clonotypes between healthy human individuals. The V gene lost 4 bases and the J gene lost 1 base, with 10 bases spanning the gap. Germline values: CDR1 SNHLY, CDR2 FYNNEI. The CDR3 runs 14 residues. Study-wide results and limits: Researchers found naive subsets generally carried larger estimated richness than memory subsets.

Sample: naive CD4+ T cells sorted from blood. Subset given: CD45RA+ positively selected. The genes are TRBV2 and TRBJ1-2, with TRBD1 as a possible D gene (5 bases). This clonotype was sampled from a young man in good health. The CDR3 region is CASSVGRVNYGYTF. DNA of the CDR3: TGTGCCAGCAGTGTGGGCAGGGTTAACTATGGCTACACCTTC.